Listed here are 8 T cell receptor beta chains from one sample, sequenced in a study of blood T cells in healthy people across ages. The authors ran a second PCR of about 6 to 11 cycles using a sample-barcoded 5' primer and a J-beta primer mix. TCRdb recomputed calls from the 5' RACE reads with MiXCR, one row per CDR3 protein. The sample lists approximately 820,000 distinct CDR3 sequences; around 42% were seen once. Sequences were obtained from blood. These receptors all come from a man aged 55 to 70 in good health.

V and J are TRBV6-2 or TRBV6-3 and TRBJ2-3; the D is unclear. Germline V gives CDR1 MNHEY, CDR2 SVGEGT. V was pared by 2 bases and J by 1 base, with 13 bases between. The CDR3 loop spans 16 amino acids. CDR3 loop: CASSYGSSIGTDTQYF. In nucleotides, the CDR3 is TGTGCCAGCAGTTACGGGTCCAGCATTGGCACAGATACGCAGTATTTT.

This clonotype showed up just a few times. CDR3 sequence (DNA): TGCAGTGCTAGAAGTGTGAGCAGGCAGTCGGTAAACAATGAGCAGTTCTTC. Translation gives CSARSVSRQSVNNEQFF. The rearrangement links TRBV20-1 to TRBJ2-1; the D is unclear. With 2 bases removed from V and 5 bases from J, the gap between germline ends came to 22 bases. The CDR3 totals 17 residues. Germline-derived CDR1 and CDR2 are DFQATT and SNEGSKA (reference sequence).

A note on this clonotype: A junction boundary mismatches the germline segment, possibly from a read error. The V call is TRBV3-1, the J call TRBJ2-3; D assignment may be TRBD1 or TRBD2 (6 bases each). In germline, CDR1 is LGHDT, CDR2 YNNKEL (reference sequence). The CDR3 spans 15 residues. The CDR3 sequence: CVSSQGGSDTDTQYF. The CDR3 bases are TGTGTCAGCAGCCAAGGGGGGTCCGACACAGATACGCAGTATTTT.

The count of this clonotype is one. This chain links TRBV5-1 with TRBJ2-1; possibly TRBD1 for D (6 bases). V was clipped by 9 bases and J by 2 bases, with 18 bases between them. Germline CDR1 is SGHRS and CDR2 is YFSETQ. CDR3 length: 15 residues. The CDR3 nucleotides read TGCGCCACCGGAATTACAGGGAACACCTACAATGAGCAGTTCTTC. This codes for CATGITGNTYNEQFF.

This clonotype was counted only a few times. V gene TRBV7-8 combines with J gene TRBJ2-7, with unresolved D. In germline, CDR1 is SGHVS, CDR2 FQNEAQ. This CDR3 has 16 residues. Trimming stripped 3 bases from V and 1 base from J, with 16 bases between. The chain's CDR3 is CASSFSPLDRSYEQYF. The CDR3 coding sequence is TGTGCCAGCAGCTTTTCCCCCCTGGACCGTTCCTACGAGCAGTACTTC.

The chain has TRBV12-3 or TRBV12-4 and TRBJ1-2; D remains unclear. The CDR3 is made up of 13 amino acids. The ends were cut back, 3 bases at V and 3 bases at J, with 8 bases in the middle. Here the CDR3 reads CASSFPGDYGYTF. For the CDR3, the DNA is TGTGCCAGCAGTTTCCCGGGAGACTATGGCTACACCTTC.

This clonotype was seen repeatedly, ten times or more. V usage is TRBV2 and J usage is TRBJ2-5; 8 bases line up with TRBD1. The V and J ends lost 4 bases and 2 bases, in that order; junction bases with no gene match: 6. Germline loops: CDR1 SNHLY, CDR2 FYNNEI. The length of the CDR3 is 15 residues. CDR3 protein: CASSVAGGLQETQYF. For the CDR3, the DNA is TGTGCCAGCAGTGTGGCAGGGGGCTTACAAGAGACCCAGTACTTC.

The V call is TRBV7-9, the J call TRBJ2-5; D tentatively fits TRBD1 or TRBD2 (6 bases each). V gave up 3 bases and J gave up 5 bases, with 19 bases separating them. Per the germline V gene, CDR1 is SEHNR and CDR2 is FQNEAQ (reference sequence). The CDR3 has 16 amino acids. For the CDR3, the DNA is TGTGCCAGCAGCTTTCGTGGGGGGCCGAAGAGGGAGACCCAGTACTTC. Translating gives CASSFRGGPKRETQYF.